This T cell receptor beta chain was identified during a study of shared clonotypes between healthy human individuals. CDR1 MDHEN and CDR2 SYDVKM come from the germline V gene. The V and J ends lost 5 bases and 1 base respectively, with 12 bases between them. The length of the CDR3 is 14 residues. Profiled with immunoSEQ multiplex PCR; TCRdb holds only in-frame clones, not every one. The profile covers some 680,000 clones, with more than 70% appearing a single time and 1.5% to 2% taken by the ten largest. The sequencing input was memory CD4+ T cells sorted from blood. Indicated subset: CD45RA-negative fraction. The clonotype originates from a woman in her 30s in good health. This rearrangement joins TRBV28 to TRBJ2-7, with D possibly being TRBD1 (5 bases). CDR3: CASSPPTASYEQYF. CDR3 sequence (DNA): TGTGCCAGCAGTCCTCCGACAGCGTCCTACGAGCAGTACTTC. Full variable domain (outside the CDR3, taken from reference TRBV28 and TRBJ2-7): DVKVTQSSRYLVKRTGEKVFLECVQDMDHENMFWYRQDPGLGLRLIYFSYDVKMKEKGDIPEGYSVSREKKERFSLILESASTNQTSMYLCASSPPTASYEQYFGPGTRLTVT.